These 22 T cell receptor beta chains were all obtained from the same sample, sequenced in a study of T cell clonality in common variable immunodeficiency. Clones were sequenced by immunoSEQ multiplex PCR, and TCRdb holds only the in-frame ones, with some missing. Singletons are absent from the sample, which has about 32,000 clones. The sequencing input was peripheral blood mononuclear cells. All receptors come from a person aged 18 to 75 in good health.

Remarks on this clone: The read halts 3 residues ahead of the CDR3 end, with the missing end drawn from the germline J gene. V gene TRBV19 combines with J gene TRBJ2-7; D could derive from TRBD1 or TRBD2 (5 bases each). The CDR3 has 13 amino acids. The germline V gene has CDR1 LNHDA and CDR2 SQIVND (reference sequence). With 1 base removed from V and 5 bases from J, the gap between germline ends came to 9 bases. The DNA read from the CDR3 is TGTGCCAGTAGTATAGGAGGGGCCCACGAG. It yields the protein CASSIGGAHE. The whole CDR3 region reads CASSIGGAHEQYF.

This clone occurred many times. The DNA ends 3 residues before the CDR3 does, and the rest of the CDR3 is filled in from the germline J gene. Other DNA sequences in this sample translate to the same CDR3. This rearrangement joins TRBV5-1 to TRBJ1-3; D is undetermined. The V end was cut by 0 bases, the J end by 3 bases, with 4 bases between. Germline loops: CDR1 SGHRS, CDR2 YFSETQ. The CDR3 loop spans 13 amino acids. CDR3 protein: CASSLGHGNTIYF. The CDR3 DNA, read in part, is TGCGCCAGCAGCTTGGGACATGGAAACACC.

This clone was counted between two and nine times. The CDR3 end lies 3 residues beyond the end of the read and is filled in from the germline J gene. The rearrangement links TRBV7-2 to TRBJ1-5, with 8 bases lining up with TRBD1. CDR1 is SGHTA and CDR2 is FQGNSA in the germline V gene. This CDR3 spans 15 amino acids. The junction had 9 bases not matched to a gene; V was cut back by 5 bases and J by 6 bases. The DNA read from the CDR3 is TGTGCCAGCAGCGAAAATCAGGGGGCCGCTCAGCCC. Translation gives CASSENQGAAQP. The CDR3 in its entirety is CASSENQGAAQPQHF.

This clone was found many times. The CDR3 is cut off 3 residues early in the read; its end comes from the germline J gene. This chain joins TRBV6-1 and TRBJ2-7; 9 bases are shared with TRBD2. CDR1 and CDR2 (germline): MNHNS, SASEGT. Losses at the gene ends were 3 bases for V and 3 bases for J; bases not matched to a gene: 3. The CDR3 contains 14 residues. The CDR3 sequence: CASSETSGFYEQYF. The DNA read from the CDR3 is TGTGCCAGCAGTGAGACTAGCGGTTTCTACGAG.

This clone turned up a few times. A much larger clone differs by one base, so this may be a read error. The CDR3 end is not reached by the read, which stops 3 residues before it; the germline J gene fills it in. The V call is TRBV7-6, the J call TRBJ2-2; tentative D call: TRBD1 (6 bases). The germline gives CDR1 SGHVS, CDR2 FNYEAQ. The CDR3 loop spans 14 amino acids. The sequenced CDR3 bases are TGTGCCAGCAGCCGTACAGGGTTAAGAGAAAAG. Encoded protein: CASSRTGLREK. The full-length CDR3 reads as CASSRTGLREKLFF. Drawing the rest from reference TRBV7-6 and TRBJ2-2, the complete variable domain is GAGVSQSPRYKVTKRGQDVALRCDPISGHVSLYWYRQALGQGPEFLTYFNYEAQQDKSGLPNDRFSAERPEGSISTLTIQRTEQRDSAMYRCASSRTGLREKLFFGEGSRLTVL.

This clone showed up many times. Read data end 3 residues before the CDR3 end; the end is taken from the germline J gene. V and J are TRBV15 and TRBJ1-5; D is ambiguous. Germline lookup yields CDR1 LNHNV and CDR2 YYDKDF (reference sequence). This CDR3 region has 13 residues. Trimming took off 0 bases at V and 6 bases at J, with 6 bases between the two ends. The chain's CDR3 is CATSRDTGQPQHF. The sequenced CDR3 bases are TGTGCCACCAGCAGAGACACGGGTCAGCCC.

This clone was detected many times. The read ends 3 residues before the CDR3 terminus; that terminus is restored from the germline J gene. The J gene is TRBJ1-5, the V gene TRBV30; no reliable D call. Trimming took 8 bases from V and 3 from J, leaving 11 bases between them. This CDR3 has 12 residues. Germline V gene data show CDR1 as GTSNPN and CDR2 as SVGIG (reference sequence). The DNA read from the CDR3 is TGTGCCGGAGGGCAGAACAATCAGCCC. Protein product: CAGGQNNQP. The whole CDR3 sequence reads CAGGQNNQPQHF.

There are many counts of this clone. From the germline J gene comes the end of the CDR3, since the read stops 3 residues before it. This chain joins TRBV5-6 and TRBJ2-7; D is undetermined. V was trimmed by 2 bases and J by 3 bases, leaving 12 bases between them. Germline CDR1 SGHDT, CDR2 YYEEEE. This CDR3 spans 14 amino acids. The sequenced CDR3 bases are TGTGCCAGCAGCTTAAAAGGCCCTTACTACGAG. This encodes CASSLKGPYYE. The full CDR3 is CASSLKGPYYEQYF.

This clone was seen many times. The observed sequence ends 3 residues before the CDR3 terminus, with the missing tail filled in from the germline J gene. V is TRBV20-1 and J is TRBJ2-7; no clear D. Deletions cut 4 bases from V and 5 bases from J, with 18 bases between. Germline V lookup: CDR1 DFQATT, CDR2 SNEGSKA (reference sequence). CDR3 length equals 14 residues. CDR3 in amino acids: CSAIFPSGLHEQYF. The sequenced part of the CDR3 DNA is TGCAGTGCTATCTTCCCCAGTGGGCTCCACGAG.

The sample holds many counts of this clone. The read ends 3 residues early relative to the CDR3; the germline J gene fills the gap. The rearrangement links TRBV30 to TRBJ1-6; 12 bases are shared with TRBD1. The V segment lost 2 bases and the J segment 10 bases; nucleotides outside the gene matches: 15. Looked up from germline, CDR1 is GTSNPN and CDR2 is SVGIG (reference sequence). The CDR3 loop spans 18 amino acids. Incomplete CDR3 DNA: TGTGCCTGGAGTCCAATTCTGCCGGGACAGGGGGCAAAATCACCC. Translated, it gives CAWSPILPGQGAKSP. The full CDR3 reads CAWSPILPGQGAKSPLHF.

Comment on this clone: From the germline J gene comes the end of the CDR3, since the read stops 3 residues before it. The chain links TRBV20-1 to TRBJ2-1; 8 bases line up with TRBD2. Per the germline V gene, CDR1 is DFQATT and CDR2 is SNEGSKA (reference sequence). The V gene end was trimmed by 5 bases and the J gene end by 8 bases; junction bases not matched to a gene: 17. The CDR3 runs 16 residues. The CDR3 loop is CSAGGASGLREYEQFF. Incomplete CDR3 DNA: TGCAGTGCTGGGGGGGCTAGCGGGCTCCGGGAATATGAG.

This clone occurred a few times. The read terminates 3 residues before the CDR3 end, so the remaining end is supplied by the germline J gene. The J gene is TRBJ2-3, the V gene TRBV7-2, with D possibly TRBD1 on 6 matching bases. Germline V gives CDR1 SGHTA, CDR2 FQGNSA. CDR3 length: 14 amino acids. The chain's CDR3 is CASSANRVRETQYF. CDR3 bases read: TGTGCCAGCAGCGCTAACAGGGTGAGAGAGACG.

This clone was seen a handful of times. The missing CDR3 end, 3 residues past where the read stops, is filled in from the germline J gene. The gene calls are TRBV11-3 and TRBJ1-2, with TRBD1 identical over 7 bases. CDR3 length: 14 residues. V shed 2 bases and J 4 bases; nucleotides not matched to a gene: 4. Looked up from germline, CDR1 is SGHNT and CDR2 is YENEEA. This CDR3 is CASSLSTGTYGYTF. The sequenced part of the CDR3 DNA is TGTGCCAGCAGCTTATCGACAGGGACCTATGGC.

This clone showed up many times. Read data end 3 residues before the CDR3 end; the end is taken from the germline J gene. V and J are TRBV30 and TRBJ1-2; weak D call: TRBD1 (5 bases). This CDR3 has 13 residues. Germline assignment: CDR1 GTSNPN and CDR2 SVGIG (reference sequence). CDR3 protein: CAWSVLVGGGYTF. CDR3 DNA (partial): TGTGCCTGGAGTGTACTAGTGGGGGGGGGC.

The table lists this clone with many counts. The sequence runs out 3 residues before the end of the CDR3; the remainder is reconstructed from the germline J gene. The rearrangement uses TRBV13 and TRBJ2-2; possible D gene TRBD1, 5 bases. Germline CDR1 and CDR2: PRHDT and FYEKMQ (reference sequence). The CDR3 length is 15 residues. V lost 2 bases and J 3 bases, leaving 10 bases between the germline ends. The DNA read from the CDR3 is TGTGCCAGCAGCTTACAACAGGCAGACACCGGGGAG. This sequence encodes CASSLQQADTGE. The full CDR3 protein is CASSLQQADTGELFF.

Many counts were recorded for this clone. The read ends 3 residues shy of where the CDR3 ends; the end is completed using the germline J gene. The chain has TRBV19 and TRBJ2-5, with TRBD2 matching over 14 bases. The V gene's germline CDR1 is LNHDA and CDR2 SQIVND (reference sequence). The CDR3 sequence is 16 residues long. V lost 3 bases and J lost 1; bases outside the gene matches: 1. CDR3 bases read: TGTGCCAGTAGTATCGGACTAGCGGGAGGCCAAGAGACC. Protein product: CASSIGLAGGQET. The whole CDR3 is CASSIGLAGGQETQYF.

This clone was seen ten or more times. CDR3 loop: CSARPGTGGAVGGYTF. The DNA read from the CDR3 is TGCAGTGCCCGTCCCGGGACAGGGGGCGCGGTTGGGGGC. This rearrangement joins TRBV20-1 to TRBJ1-2; TRBD1 aligns across 12 bases. The read terminates 3 residues before the CDR3 end, so the remaining end is supplied by the germline J gene. This CDR3 contains 16 residues. CDR1 and CDR2 (germline): DFQATT, SNEGSKA (reference sequence).

This clone was recorded at least ten times. Sequencing ends 3 residues short of the CDR3 end; the germline J gene provides the rest. The V and J genes are TRBV5-4 and TRBJ1-1; 7 bases are shared with TRBD1. Germline V gives CDR1 SGHNT, CDR2 YYREEE (reference sequence). The CDR3 is 15 residues long. The part of the CDR3 DNA that was read is TGTGCCAGCAGCTTCCCGGGACAGAGGGGGTGGGGG. Translated: CASSFPGQRGWG. The whole CDR3 region reads CASSFPGQRGWGAFF. The full variable domain, its missing parts supplied by reference TRBV5-4 and TRBJ1-1, is ETGVTQSPTHLIKTRGQQVTLRCSSQSGHNTVSWYQQALGQGPQFIFQYYREEENGRGNFPPRFSGLQFPNYSSELNVNALELDDSALYLCASSFPGQRGWGAFFGQGTRLTVV.

This clone was recorded many times. Read data end 3 residues before the CDR3 end; the end is taken from the germline J gene. The J gene is TRBJ2-2, the V gene TRBV5-1; D might be TRBD1 (6 bases). The germline V gene has CDR1 SGHRS and CDR2 YFSETQ. This CDR3 has 15 residues. The CDR3 DNA, read in part, is TGCGCCAGCAGAGTCGGGTCAGGGGACGGTGAAAAG. Amino acids: CASRVGSGDGEK. The complete CDR3 sequence is CASRVGSGDGEKLFF.

This clone was seen a few times. The CDR3 end lies 3 residues beyond the end of the read and is filled in from the germline J gene. The chain has TRBV19 and TRBJ2-2, with D perhaps matching TRBD2 (5 bases). This CDR3 contains 14 residues. Germline CDR1 reads LNHDA; CDR2 reads SQIVND (reference sequence). The germline V and J ends were trimmed by 8 bases and 4 bases, with 14 bases remaining between them. CDR3 DNA, as far as it was read: TGTGCCAGTGGAGATCGGGGAATCACCGGGGAG. This encodes CASGDRGITGE. The full CDR3 reads CASGDRGITGELFF.

This clone showed up many times. The part of the CDR3 DNA that was read is TGCAGCGATCTAGAGGGCACAGATACG. Its translation is CSDLEGTDT. The entire CDR3 reads CSDLEGTDTQYF. The chain carries TRBV29-1 and TRBJ2-3; D is uncertain. The sequence runs out 3 residues before the end of the CDR3; the remainder is reconstructed from the germline J gene. V was pared by 7 bases and J by 1 base, with 9 bases between. The CDR3 extends over 12 amino acids. Germline V gives CDR1 SQVTM, CDR2 ANQGSEA.

This clone has ten or more counts. The CDR3 loop reads CSAGGDGRGTEAFF. Incomplete CDR3 DNA: TGCAGTGCAGGGGGTGATGGCCGCGGCACTGAA. This chain joins TRBV20-1 and TRBJ1-1; perhaps TRBD1 as D (6 bases). From the germline J gene comes the end of the CDR3, since the read stops 3 residues before it. The CDR3 is made up of 14 amino acids. Trimming removed 6 bases from V and 4 bases from J, with 18 bases in between. CDR1 is DFQATT and CDR2 is SNEGSKA in the germline V gene (reference sequence).